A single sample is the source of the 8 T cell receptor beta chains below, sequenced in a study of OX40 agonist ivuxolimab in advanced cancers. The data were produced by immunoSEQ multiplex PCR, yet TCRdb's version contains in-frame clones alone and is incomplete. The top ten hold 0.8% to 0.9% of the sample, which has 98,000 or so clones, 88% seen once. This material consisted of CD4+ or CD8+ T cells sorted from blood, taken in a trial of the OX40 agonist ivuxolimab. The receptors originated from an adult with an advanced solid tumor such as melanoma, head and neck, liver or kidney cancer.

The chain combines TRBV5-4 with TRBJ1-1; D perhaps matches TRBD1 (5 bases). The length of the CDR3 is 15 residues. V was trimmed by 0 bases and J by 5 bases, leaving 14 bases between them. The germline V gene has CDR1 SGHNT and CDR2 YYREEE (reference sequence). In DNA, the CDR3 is TGTGCCAGCAGCTTGGGTGGGGGAATGGGGACTGAAGCTTTCTTT. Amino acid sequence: CASSLGGGMGTEAFF.

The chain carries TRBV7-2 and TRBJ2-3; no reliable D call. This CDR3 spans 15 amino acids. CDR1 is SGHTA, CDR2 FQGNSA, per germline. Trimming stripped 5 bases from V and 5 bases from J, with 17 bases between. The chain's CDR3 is CASSRRGPTGDTQYF. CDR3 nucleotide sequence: TGTGCCAGCAGCCGCAGAGGACCGACGGGAGATACGCAGTATTTT.

The chain's CDR3 is CASSLTRTGGAPEAFF. CDR3 nucleotide sequence: TGTGCCAGCAGCCTAACAAGGACAGGGGGCGCCCCTGAAGCTTTCTTT. The V gene is TRBV7-8, the J gene TRBJ1-1; TRBD1 agrees at 11 bases. This CDR3 spans 16 amino acids. Germline V gene sequence: CDR1 SGHVS, CDR2 FQNEAQ. Trimming at V came to 5 bases and at J to 6 bases, leaving 11 bases not matched to a gene. The whole variable domain, remainder taken from reference TRBV7-8 and TRBJ1-1, is GAGVSQSPRYKVAKRGQDVALRCDPISGHVSLFWYQQALGQGPEFLTYFQNEAQLDKSGLPSDRFFAERPEGSVSTLKIQRTQQEDSAVYLCASSLTRTGGAPEAFFGQGTRLTVV.

The CDR3: CASSFGDSGSGNTIYF. The CDR3 DNA follows: TGTGCCAGCAGCTTTGGGGACTCGGGCTCTGGAAACACCATATATTTT. This rearrangement joins TRBV7-2 to TRBJ1-3, with D perhaps matching TRBD1 (5 bases). V lost 3 bases, J lost 0 bases, and 12 bases lay in between. Germline V gives CDR1 SGHTA, CDR2 FQGNSA. This CDR3 spans 16 amino acids. The variable domain in full, completed from reference TRBV7-2 and TRBJ1-3, reads GAGVSQSPSNKVTEKGKDVELRCDPISGHTALYWYRQSLGQGLEFLIYFQGNSAPDKSGLPSDRFSAERTGGSVSTLTIQRTQQEDSAVYLCASSFGDSGSGNTIYFGEGSWLTVV.

The CDR3 DNA reads as TGTGCCAGCGGATTGGTGGGGACCTCTAACTATGGCTACACCTTC. Translated, it gives CASGLVGTSNYGYTF. J is TRBJ1-2 and V is TRBV28; tentatively, D is TRBD1 (5 bases). V shed 8 bases and J shed 0 bases, with 16 bases lying between them. This CDR3 region has 15 residues. The germline gives CDR1 MDHEN, CDR2 SYDVKM.

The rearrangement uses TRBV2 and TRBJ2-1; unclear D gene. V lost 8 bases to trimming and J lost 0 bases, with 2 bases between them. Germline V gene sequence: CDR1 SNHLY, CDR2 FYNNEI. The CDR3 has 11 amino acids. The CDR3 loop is CASASYNEQFF. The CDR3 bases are TGTGCCAGCGCCTCCTACAATGAGCAGTTCTTC.

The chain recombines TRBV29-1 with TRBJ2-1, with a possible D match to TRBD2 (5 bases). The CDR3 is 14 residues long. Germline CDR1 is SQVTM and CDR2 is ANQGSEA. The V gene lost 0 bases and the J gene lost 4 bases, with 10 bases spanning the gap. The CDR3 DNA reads TGCAGCGTTGAAGATGAGGGATCATACAATGAGCAGTTCTTC. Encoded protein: CSVEDEGSYNEQFF.

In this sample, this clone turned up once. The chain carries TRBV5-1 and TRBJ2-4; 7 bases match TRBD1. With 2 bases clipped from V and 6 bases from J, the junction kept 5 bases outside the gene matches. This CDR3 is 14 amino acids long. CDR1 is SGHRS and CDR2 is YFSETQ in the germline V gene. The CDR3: CASSLQGLGNIQYF. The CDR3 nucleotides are TGCGCCAGCAGCTTACAGGGGCTTGGAAACATTCAGTACTTC.